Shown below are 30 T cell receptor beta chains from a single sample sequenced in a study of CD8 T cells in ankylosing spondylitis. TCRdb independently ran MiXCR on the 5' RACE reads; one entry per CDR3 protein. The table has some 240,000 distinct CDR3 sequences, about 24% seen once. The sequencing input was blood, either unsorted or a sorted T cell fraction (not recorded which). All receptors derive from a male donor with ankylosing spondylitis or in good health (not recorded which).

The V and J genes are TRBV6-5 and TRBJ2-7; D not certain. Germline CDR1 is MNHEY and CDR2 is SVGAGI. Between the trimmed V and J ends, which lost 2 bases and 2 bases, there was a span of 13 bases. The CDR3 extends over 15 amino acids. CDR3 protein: CASSYAAGAPYEQYF. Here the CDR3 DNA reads TGTGCCAGCAGTTACGCGGCAGGTGCCCCCTACGAGCAGTACTTC.

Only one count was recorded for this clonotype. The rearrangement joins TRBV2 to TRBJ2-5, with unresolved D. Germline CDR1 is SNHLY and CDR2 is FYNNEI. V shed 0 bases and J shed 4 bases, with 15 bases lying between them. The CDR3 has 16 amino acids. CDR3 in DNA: TGTGCCAGCAGTGAAGCCCACACTGCTGACCCAGAGACCCAGTACTTC. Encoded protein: CASSEAHTADPETQYF.

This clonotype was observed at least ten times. The CDR3 DNA sequence: TGTGCCAGCAGCCAGCCACCAGAGAACACTGAAGCTTTCTTT. Its protein is CASSQPPENTEAFF. The gene calls are TRBV4-2 and TRBJ1-1; D ambiguous. CDR3 length: 14 residues. Germline V lookup: CDR1 LGHNA, CDR2 YNFKEQ. Trimming pared 3 bases from V and 1 base from J, leaving 9 bases between.

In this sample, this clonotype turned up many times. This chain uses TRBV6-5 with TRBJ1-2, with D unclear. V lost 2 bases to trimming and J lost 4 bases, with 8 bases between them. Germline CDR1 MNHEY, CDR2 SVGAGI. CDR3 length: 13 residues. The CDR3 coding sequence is TGTGCCAGCAGTTACCAAGGGTCCTATGGCTACACCTTC. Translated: CASSYQGSYGYTF.

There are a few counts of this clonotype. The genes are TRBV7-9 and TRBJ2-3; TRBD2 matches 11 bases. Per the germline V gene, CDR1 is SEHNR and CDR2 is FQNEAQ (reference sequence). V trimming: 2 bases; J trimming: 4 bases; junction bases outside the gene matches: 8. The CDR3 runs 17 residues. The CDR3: CASSLRRLAGKPDTQYF. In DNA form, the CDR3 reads TGTGCCAGCAGCTTACGCCGACTAGCGGGGAAGCCAGATACGCAGTATTTT.

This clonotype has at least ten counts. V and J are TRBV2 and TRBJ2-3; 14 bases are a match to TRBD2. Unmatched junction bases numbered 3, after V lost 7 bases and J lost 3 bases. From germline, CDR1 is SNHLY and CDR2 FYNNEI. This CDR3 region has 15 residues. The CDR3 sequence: CASTRLAGGTDTQYF. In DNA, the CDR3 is TGTGCCAGCACCCGACTAGCGGGGGGGACAGATACGCAGTATTTT.

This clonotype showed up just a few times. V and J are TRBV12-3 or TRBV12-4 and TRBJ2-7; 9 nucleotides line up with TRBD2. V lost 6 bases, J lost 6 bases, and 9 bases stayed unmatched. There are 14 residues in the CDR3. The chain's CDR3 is CASSHSSGVLEQYF. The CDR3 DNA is TGTGCCAGCAGCCACTCTAGCGGGGTCCTCGAGCAGTACTTC.

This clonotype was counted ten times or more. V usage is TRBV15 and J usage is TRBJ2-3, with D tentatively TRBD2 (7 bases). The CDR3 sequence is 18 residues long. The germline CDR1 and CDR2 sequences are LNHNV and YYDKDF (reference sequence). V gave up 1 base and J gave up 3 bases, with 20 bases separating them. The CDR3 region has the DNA TGTGCCACCAGCAGAGGGGGGGGCCCGGCGCGGACTACAGATACGCAGTATTTT. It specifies CATSRGGGPARTTDTQYF.

The CDR3 DNA follows: TGCGCCAGCAGCTTGGCCGGGGCAGGGTACTACGAGCAGTACTTC. Translated: CASSLAGAGYYEQYF. The rearrangement joins TRBV5-1 to TRBJ2-7; either TRBD1 or TRBD2 may fit D (5 bases each). The CDR3 extends over 15 amino acids. Germline V gene data show CDR1 as SGHRS and CDR2 as YFSETQ. V shed 0 bases and J shed 3 bases, with 13 bases lying between them.

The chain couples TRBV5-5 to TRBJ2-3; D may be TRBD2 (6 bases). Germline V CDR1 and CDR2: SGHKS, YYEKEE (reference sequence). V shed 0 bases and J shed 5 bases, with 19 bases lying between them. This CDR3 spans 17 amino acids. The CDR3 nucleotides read TGTGCCAGCAGCTTGGGTTTAGCGGCAACTCGGGGAGATACGCAGTATTTT. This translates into CASSLGLAATRGDTQYF.

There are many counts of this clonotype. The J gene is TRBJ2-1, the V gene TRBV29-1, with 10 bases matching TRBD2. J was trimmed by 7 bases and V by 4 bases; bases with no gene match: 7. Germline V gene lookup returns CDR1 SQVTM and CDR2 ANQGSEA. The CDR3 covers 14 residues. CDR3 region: CSVAWSGGANEQFF. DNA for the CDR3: TGCAGCGTTGCGTGGAGCGGGGGGGCGAATGAGCAGTTCTTC.

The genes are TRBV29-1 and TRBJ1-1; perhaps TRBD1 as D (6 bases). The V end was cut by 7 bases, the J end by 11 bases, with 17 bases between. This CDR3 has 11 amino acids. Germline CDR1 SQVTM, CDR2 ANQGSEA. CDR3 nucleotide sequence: TGCAGCGCTGGGGGCTTGGTAAAGGCTTTCTTT. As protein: CSAGGLVKAFF.

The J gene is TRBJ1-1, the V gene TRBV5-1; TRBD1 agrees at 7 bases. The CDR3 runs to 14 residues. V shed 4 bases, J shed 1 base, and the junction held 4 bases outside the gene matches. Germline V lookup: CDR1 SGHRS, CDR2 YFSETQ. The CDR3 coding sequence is TGCGCCAGCAGCCGCGGACAGGAGAACACTGAAGCTTTCTTT. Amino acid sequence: CASSRGQENTEAFF.

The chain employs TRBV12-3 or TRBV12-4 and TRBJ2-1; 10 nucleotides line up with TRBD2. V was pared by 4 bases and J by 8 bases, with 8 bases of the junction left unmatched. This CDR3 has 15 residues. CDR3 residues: CASSYKRGGAYEQFF. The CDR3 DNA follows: TGTGCCAGCAGTTACAAGCGGGGGGGTGCCTATGAGCAGTTCTTC.

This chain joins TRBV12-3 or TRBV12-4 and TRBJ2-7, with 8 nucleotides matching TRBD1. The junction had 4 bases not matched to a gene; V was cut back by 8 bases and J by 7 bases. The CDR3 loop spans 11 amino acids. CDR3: CASSTGEEQYF. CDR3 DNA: TGTGCCAGCTCGACAGGGGAGGAGCAGTACTTC.

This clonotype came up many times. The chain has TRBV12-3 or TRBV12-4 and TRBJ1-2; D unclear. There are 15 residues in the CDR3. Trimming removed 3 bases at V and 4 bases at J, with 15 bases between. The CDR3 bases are TGTGCCAGCAGTTTCGGGATCGGACGGACCTATGGCTACACCTTC. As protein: CASSFGIGRTYGYTF.

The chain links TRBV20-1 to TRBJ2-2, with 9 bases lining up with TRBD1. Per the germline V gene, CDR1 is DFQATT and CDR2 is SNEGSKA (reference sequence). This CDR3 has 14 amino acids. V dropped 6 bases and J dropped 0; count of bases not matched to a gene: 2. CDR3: CSAGTGPNTGELFF. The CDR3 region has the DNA TGCAGTGCAGGGACAGGGCCGAACACCGGGGAGCTGTTTTTT.

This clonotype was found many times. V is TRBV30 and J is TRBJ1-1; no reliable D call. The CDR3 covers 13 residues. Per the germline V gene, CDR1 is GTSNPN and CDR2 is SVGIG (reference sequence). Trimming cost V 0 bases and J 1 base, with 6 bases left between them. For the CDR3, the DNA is TGTGCCTGGAGTGTACGGAGGAACACTGAAGCTTTCTTT. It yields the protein CAWSVRRNTEAFF.

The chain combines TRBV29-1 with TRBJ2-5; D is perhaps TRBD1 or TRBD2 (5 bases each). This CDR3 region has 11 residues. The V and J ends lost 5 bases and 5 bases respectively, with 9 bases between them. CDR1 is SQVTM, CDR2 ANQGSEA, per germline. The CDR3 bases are TGCAGCGTTCGGGGCTGGGAGACCCAGTACTTC. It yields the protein CSVRGWETQYF.

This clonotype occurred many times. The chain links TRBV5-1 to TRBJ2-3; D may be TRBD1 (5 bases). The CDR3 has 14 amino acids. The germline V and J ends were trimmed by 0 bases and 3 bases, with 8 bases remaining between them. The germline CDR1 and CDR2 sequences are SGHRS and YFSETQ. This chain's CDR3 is CASSLVQGTDTQYF. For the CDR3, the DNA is TGCGCCAGCAGCTTGGTTCAGGGAACAGATACGCAGTATTTT.

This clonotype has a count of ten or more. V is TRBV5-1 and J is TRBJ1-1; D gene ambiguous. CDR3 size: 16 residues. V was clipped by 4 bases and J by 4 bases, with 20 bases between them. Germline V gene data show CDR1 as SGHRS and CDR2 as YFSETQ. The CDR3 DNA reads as TGCGCCAGCAGCCGCAGCGGGGAGGTGGTTGGCACTGAAGCTTTCTTT. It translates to CASSRSGEVVGTEAFF.

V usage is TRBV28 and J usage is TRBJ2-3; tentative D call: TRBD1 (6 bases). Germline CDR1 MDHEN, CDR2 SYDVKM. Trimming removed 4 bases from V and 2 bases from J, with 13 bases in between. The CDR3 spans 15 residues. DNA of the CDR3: TGTGCCAGCAGTTCTCCCTCGGGACACACAGATACGCAGTATTTT. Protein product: CASSSPSGHTDTQYF.

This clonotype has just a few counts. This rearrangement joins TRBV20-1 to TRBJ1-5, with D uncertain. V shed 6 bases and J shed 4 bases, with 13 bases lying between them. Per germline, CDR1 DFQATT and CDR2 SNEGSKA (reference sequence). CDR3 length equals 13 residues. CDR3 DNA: TGCAGTGCCACGGACGGACTGAATCAGCCCCAGCATTTT. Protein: CSATDGLNQPQHF.

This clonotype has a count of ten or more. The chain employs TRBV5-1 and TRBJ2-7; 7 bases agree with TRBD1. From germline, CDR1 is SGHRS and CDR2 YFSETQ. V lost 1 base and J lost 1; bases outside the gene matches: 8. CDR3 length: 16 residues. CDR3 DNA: TGCGCCAGCAGCTTGCTAAAGGACAGGAATTCCTACGAGCAGTACTTC. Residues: CASSLLKDRNSYEQYF.

Here the CDR3 reads CASTLQGTYEQYF. The CDR3 DNA follows: TGTGCCAGCACCCTACAGGGAACCTACGAGCAGTACTTC. The rearrangement uses TRBV12-3 or TRBV12-4 and TRBJ2-7; D is perhaps TRBD1 (6 bases). V dropped 7 bases and J dropped 2 bases, with 12 bases sitting between them. The CDR3 has 13 amino acids.

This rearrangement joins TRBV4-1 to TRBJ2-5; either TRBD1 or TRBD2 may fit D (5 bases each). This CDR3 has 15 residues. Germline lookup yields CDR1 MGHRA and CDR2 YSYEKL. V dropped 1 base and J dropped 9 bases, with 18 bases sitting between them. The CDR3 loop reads CASSQVGTNLRAQYF. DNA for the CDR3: TGCGCCAGCAGCCAAGTTGGGACCAACCTCCGGGCCCAGTACTTC.

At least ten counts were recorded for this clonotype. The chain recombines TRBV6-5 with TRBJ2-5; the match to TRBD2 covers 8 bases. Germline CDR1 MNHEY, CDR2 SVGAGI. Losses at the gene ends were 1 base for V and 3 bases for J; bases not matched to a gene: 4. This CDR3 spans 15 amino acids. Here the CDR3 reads CASSYLAGGKETQYF. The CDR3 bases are TGTGCCAGCAGTTACTTGGCGGGGGGAAAAGAGACCCAGTACTTC.

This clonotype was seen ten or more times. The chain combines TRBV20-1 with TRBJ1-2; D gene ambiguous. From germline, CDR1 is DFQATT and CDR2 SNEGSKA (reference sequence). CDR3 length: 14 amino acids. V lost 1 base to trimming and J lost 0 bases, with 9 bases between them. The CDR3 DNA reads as TGCAGTGCTAGAGGCGGAAGCGCTAACTATGGCTACACCTTC. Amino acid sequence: CSARGGSANYGYTF.

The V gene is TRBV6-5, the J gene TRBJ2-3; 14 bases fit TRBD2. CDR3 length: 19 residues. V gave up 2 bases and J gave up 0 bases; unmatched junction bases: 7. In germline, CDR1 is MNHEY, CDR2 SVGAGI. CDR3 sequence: CASSYLGLAGGLSTDTQYF. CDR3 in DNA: TGTGCCAGCAGTTACCTCGGACTAGCGGGGGGCCTCAGCACAGATACGCAGTATTTT.

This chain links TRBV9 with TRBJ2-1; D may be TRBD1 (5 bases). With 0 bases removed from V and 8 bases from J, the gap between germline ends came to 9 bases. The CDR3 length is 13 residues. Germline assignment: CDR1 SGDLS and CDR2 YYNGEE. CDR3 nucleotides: TGTGCCAGCAGCGTAGTATTAGGGGATGAGCAGTTCTTC. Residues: CASSVVLGDEQFF.